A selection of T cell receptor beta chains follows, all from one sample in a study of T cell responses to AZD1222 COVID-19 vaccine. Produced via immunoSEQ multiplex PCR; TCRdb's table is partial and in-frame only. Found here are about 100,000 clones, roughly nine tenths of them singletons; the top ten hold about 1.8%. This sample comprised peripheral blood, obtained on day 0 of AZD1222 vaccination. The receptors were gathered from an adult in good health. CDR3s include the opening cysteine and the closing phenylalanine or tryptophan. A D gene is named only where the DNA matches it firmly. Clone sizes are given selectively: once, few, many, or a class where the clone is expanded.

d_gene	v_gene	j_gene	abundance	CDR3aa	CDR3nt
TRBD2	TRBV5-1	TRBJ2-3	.	CASSLGTSGIATDTQYF	TGCGCCAGCAGCTTGGGGACTAGCGGGATTGCCACAGATACGCAGTATTTT
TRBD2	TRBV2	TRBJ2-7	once	CASSVRGGYEQYF	TGTGCCAGCAGTGTAAGGGGAGGGTACGAGCAGTACTTC
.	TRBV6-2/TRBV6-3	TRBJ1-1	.	CASSLTGLEAFF	TGTGCCAGCAGCCTTACAGGACTTGAAGCTTTCTTT
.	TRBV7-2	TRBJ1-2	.	CASSLAKGFYGYTF	TGTGCCAGCAGCTTAGCAAAAGGCTTCTATGGCTACACCTTC
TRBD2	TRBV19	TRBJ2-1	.	CASSIAAITSGTAYNEQFF	TGTGCCAGTAGTATAGCGGCAATAACTAGCGGGACGGCCTACAATGAGCAGTTCTTC
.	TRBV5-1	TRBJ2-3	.	CASSLAEGTTDTQYF	TGCGCCAGCAGCTTGGCCGAGGGGACCACAGATACGCAGTATTTT
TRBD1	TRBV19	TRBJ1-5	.	CASSPPRGQRNQPQHF	TGTGCCAGTAGTCCCCCGAGGGGACAGAGGAATCAGCCCCAGCATTTT
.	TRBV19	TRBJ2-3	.	CASSTLEASGYTDTQYF	TGTGCCAGTAGTACCCTGGAAGCCTCGGGATATACAGATACGCAGTATTTT
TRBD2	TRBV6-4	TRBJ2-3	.	CASSDGLAGGADTQYF	TGTGCCAGCAGTGATGGACTAGCGGGAGGAGCAGATACGCAGTATTTT
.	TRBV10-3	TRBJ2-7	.	CAISARSDEQYF	TGTGCCATCAGCGCACGGTCGGACGAGCAGTACTTC
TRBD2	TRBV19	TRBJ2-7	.	CASSPSSGRSSYEQYF	TGTGCCAGTAGTCCCAGTAGCGGGAGGAGCTCCTACGAGCAGTACTTC
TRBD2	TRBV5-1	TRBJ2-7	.	CPPALGVAGVEQYF	TGCCCGCCAGCATTGGGGGTAGCGGGAGTTGAGCAGTACTTC
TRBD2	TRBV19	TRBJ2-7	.	CASRLAGLGSEQYF	TGTGCCAGTAGACTAGCGGGATTGGGAAGCGAGCAGTACTTC
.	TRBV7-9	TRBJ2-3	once	CASSLSLGPTDTQYF	TGTGCCAGCAGCCTTTCGCTAGGGCCCACAGATACGCAGTATTTT
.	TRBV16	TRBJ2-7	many	CASSPPFIGYEQYF	TGTGCCAGCAGCCCCCCGTTTATTGGCTACGAGCAGTACTTC
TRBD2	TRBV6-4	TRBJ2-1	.	CASSDSAGGPSNEQFF	TGTGCCAGCAGTGACTCGGCGGGAGGGCCATCTAATGAGCAGTTCTTC
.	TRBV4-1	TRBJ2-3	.	CASSQDGEARADTQYF	TGCGCCAGCAGCCAAGATGGGGAGGCGAGGGCAGATACGCAGTATTTT
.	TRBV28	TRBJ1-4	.	CASSTRDGVYEKLFF	TGTGCCAGCAGTACACGGGACGGTGTTTATGAAAAACTGTTTTTT
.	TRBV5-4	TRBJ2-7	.	CASSPEAQSGEQYF	TGTGCCAGCAGCCCGGAGGCCCAATCCGGCGAGCAGTACTTC
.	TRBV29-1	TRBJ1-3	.	CSVVVLGSGNTIYF	TGCAGCGTTGTGGTCCTCGGCTCTGGAAACACCATATATTTT
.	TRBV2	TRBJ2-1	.	CATPSGGGNEQFF	TGTGCCACCCCCTCCGGAGGGGGCAATGAGCAGTTCTTC
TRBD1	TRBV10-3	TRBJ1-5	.	CAISTGTEPNNQPQHF	TGTGCCATCAGTACTGGGACAGAACCTAACAATCAGCCCCAGCATTTT
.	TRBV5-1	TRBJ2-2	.	CASSLALPNTGELFF	TGCGCCAGCAGCTTGGCCCTCCCGAACACCGGGGAGCTGTTTTTT
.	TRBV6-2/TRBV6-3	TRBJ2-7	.	CASSYSGDEQYF	TGTGCCAGCAGTTACTCCGGGGACGAGCAGTACTTC
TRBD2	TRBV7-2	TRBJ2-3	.	CASSQGLAGGRRADTQYF	TGTGCCAGCAGCCAAGGACTAGCGGGAGGAAGGAGGGCAGATACGCAGTATTTT
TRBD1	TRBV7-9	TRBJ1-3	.	CASSRGQEGSNAGNTIYF	TGTGCCAGCAGCCGGGGACAGGAAGGTTCAAACGCTGGAAACACCATATATTTT
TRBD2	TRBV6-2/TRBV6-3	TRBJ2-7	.	CASSGRAGDGEQYF	TGTGCCAGCAGCGGCCGCGCGGGAGACGGCGAGCAGTACTTC
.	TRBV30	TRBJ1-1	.	CAWSVLPRAGATEAFF	TGTGCCTGGAGTGTACTACCAAGGGCCGGGGCCACTGAAGCTTTCTTT
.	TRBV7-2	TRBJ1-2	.	CASSARQLTNYGYTF	TGTGCCAGCAGCGCCCGACAGCTAACTAACTATGGCTACACCTTC